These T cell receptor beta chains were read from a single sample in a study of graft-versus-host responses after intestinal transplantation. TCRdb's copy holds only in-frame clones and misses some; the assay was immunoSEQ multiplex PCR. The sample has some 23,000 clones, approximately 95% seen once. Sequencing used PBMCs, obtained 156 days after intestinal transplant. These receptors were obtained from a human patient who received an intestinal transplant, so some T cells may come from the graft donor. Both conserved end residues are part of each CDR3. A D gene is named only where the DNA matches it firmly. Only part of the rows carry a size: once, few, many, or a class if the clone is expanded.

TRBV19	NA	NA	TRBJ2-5	CASSRQEQETQYF	TGTGCCAGTAGTAGACAAGAACAAGAGACCCAGTACTTC
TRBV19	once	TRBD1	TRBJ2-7	CASRTAGGSHYEQYF	TGTGCCAGTAGAACCGCAGGGGGCTCCCACTACGAGCAGTACTTC
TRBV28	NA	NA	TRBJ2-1	CASSLFPHEQFF	TGTGCCAGCAGTTTATTTCCCCATGAGCAGTTCTTC
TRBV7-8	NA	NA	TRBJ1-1	CASSPAGTGNTEAFF	TGTGCCAGCAGCCCAGCCGGGACGGGAAACACTGAAGCTTTCTTT
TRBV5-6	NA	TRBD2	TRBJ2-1	CASMGLAGTNEQFF	TGTGCCAGCATGGGACTAGCGGGAACCAATGAGCAGTTCTTC
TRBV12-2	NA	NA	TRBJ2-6	CASRRGTQSRANVLTF	TGTGCAAGTCGCAGGGGAACACAAAGTCGGGCCAACGTCCTGACTTTC
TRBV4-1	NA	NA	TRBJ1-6	CASSQDEGSGIISSPLHF	TGCGCCAGCAGCCAAGATGAGGGTTCTGGTATTATAAGTTCACCCCTCCACTTT
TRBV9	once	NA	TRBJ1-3	CASSGDRNSGNTIYF	TGTGCCAGCAGCGGAGACAGGAACTCTGGAAACACCATATACTTT
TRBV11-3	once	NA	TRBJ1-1	CASSSLRAFF	TGTGCCAGCAGCTCACTCCGGGCTTTCTTT
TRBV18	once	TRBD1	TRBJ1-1	CASSPLGQGSTTEAFF	TGTGCCAGCTCACCACTTGGACAGGGAAGTACCACTGAAGCTTTCTTT
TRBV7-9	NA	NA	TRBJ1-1	CASSPTGLTEAFF	TGTGCCAGCAGCCCAACAGGGTTGACTGAAGCTTTCTTT
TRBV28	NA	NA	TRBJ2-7	CASTIRLGRAEYEQYF	TGTGCCAGCACCATAAGATTGGGACGGGCGGAATACGAGCAGTACTTC
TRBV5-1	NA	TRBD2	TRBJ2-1	CASSLGGRLDLVYNEQFF	TGCGCCAGCAGCTTGGGCGGGAGGTTGGATTTGGTCTACAATGAGCAGTTCTTC
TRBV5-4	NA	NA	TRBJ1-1	CASSLGRGQYTEAFF	TGTGCCAGCAGCTTGGGGCGGGGGCAATACACTGAAGCTTTCTTT
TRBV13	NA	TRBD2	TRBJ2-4	CASSLAGGPGNIQYF	TGTGCCAGCAGCTTGGCGGGAGGGCCGGGGAACATTCAGTACTTC
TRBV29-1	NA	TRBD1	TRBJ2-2	CSVGGQASNTGELFF	TGCAGCGTCGGGGGACAGGCCTCGAACACCGGGGAGCTGTTTTTT
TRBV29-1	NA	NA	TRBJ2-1	CSVAHLSYNEQFF	TGCAGCGTTGCCCACCTCTCCTACAATGAGCAGTTCTTC
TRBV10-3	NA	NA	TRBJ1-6	CAISHKGIRNSPLHF	TGTGCCATCAGTCATAAGGGTATAAGGAATTCACCCCTCCACTTT
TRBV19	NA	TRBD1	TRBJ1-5	CASKAGGQGLDF	TGTGCCAGTAAAGCGGGAGGACAGGGGTTAGACTTT
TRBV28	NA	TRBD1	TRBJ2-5	CASSFIITGGETQYF	TGTGCCAGCAGTTTCATCATCACAGGGGGAGAGACCCAGTACTTC
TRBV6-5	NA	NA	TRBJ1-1	CASSYSIIGNTEAFF	TGTGCCAGCAGTTACTCGATTATCGGGAACACTGAAGCTTTCTTT
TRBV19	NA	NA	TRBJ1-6	CASSIRGSNSPLHF	TGTGCCAGTAGTATTCGGGGCAGTAATTCACCCCTCCACTTT
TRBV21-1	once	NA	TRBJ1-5	CASTRDGLSNQPQHF	TGTGCCAGCACCCGGGACGGACTTAGCAATCAGCCCCAGCATTTT
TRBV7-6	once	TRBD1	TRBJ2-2	CASSFDAGQGPTGELFF	TGTGCCAGCAGCTTTGACGCGGGACAGGGTCCCACCGGGGAGCTGTTTTTT
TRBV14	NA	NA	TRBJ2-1	CASSQVSATSSYNEQFF	TGTGCCAGCAGCCAAGTTTCAGCGACTAGCTCCTACAATGAGCAGTTCTTC
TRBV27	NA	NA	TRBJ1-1	CASSDSYMNTEAFF	TGTGCCAGCAGTGACTCATACATGAACACTGAAGCTTTCTTT
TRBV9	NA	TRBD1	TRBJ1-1	CASKLTGGLLDTEAFF	TGTGCCAGCAAACTGACAGGGGGCCTTTTGGACACTGAAGCTTTCTTT
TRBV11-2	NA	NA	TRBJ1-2	CASSFRSGGDGLYTF	TGTGCCAGCAGCTTCCGGTCCGGGGGGGACGGCCTCTACACCTTC
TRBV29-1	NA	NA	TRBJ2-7	CSVLGAFGDEQYF	TGCAGCGTCCTCGGGGCCTTTGGAGACGAGCAGTACTTC
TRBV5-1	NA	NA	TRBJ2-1	CASSFGGALNEQFF	TGCGCCAGCAGCTTCGGGGGAGCGCTAAATGAGCAGTTCTTC
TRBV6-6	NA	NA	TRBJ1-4	CASSTRGIRDEKLFF	TGTGCCAGCAGTACCAGGGGAATCAGGGATGAAAAACTGTTTTTT
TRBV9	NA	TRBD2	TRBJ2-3	CASSPGGTDTQYF	TGTGCCAGCAGCCCCGGGGGGACAGATACGCAGTATTTT
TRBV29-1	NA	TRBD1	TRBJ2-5	CSVEDLGQAQETQYF	TGCAGCGTTGAAGATCTAGGACAGGCGCAAGAGACCCAGTACTTC
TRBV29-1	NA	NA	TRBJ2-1	CSVVVVSYNEQFF	TGCAGCGTTGTGGTAGTATCCTACAATGAGCAGTTCTTC